The 15 T cell receptor beta chains reported below all come from one sample, sequenced in a study of T-cell memory formation after mild COVID-19. TCRdb re-derived calls from the 5' RACE reads in MiXCR, one entry per CDR3 protein. The sample lists about 560,000 distinct CDR3 sequences; about 20% were seen once. The sample was PBMCs or a T cell subset sorted from them (not recorded which). These receptors all come from an adult woman who had mild COVID-19 (a few samples of this study predate the infection). Cell type and time point are not known.

The chain carries TRBV7-3 and TRBJ1-1; tentatively, D is TRBD1 (5 bases). V dropped 5 bases and J dropped 1 base, with 14 bases sitting between them. Looked up from germline, CDR1 is SGHTA and CDR2 is FQGTGA. This CDR3 comprises 15 residues. The CDR3 here is CASSLSGLTNTEAFF. For the CDR3, the DNA is TGTGCCAGCAGCCTTTCGGGACTGACGAACACTGAAGCTTTCTTT.

A word on this clonotype: No conserved phenylalanine or tryptophan is present at the end of the CDR3, so a read error is the likely explanation. The chain carries TRBV2 and TRBJ2-7; TRBD2 matches at 14 bases. V lost 6 bases and J lost 2; bases outside the gene matches: 3. The germline CDR1 and CDR2 sequences are SNHLY and FYNNEI. The CDR3 spans 15 residues. The CDR3 nucleotides are TGTGCCAGCAGAACGGGACTAGCGGGGGCCTACGAGCAGTACCTC. Its protein is CASRTGLAGAYEQYL.

This clonotype was observed a few times. This rearrangement joins TRBV2 to TRBJ2-7; TRBD1 matches at 9 bases. Germline V lookup: CDR1 SNHLY, CDR2 FYNNEI. CDR3 length: 14 amino acids. Trimming cost V 6 bases and J 5 bases; bases outside gene matches: 8. The CDR3 here is CASRRDRETHEQYF. The CDR3 DNA follows: TGTGCCAGCAGGAGGGACAGGGAAACCCACGAGCAGTACTTC.

This clonotype has only a few counts. J is TRBJ2-5 and V is TRBV9; TRBD2 agrees at 8 bases. The CDR3 is 14 residues long. V lost 3 bases and J lost 7; bases outside the gene matches: 8. Germline CDR1 reads SGDLS; CDR2 reads YYNGEE. CDR3 loop: CASSAGTSEATQYF. DNA for the CDR3: TGTGCCAGCAGCGCCGGGACTAGTGAAGCGACCCAGTACTTC.

The V call is TRBV4-1, the J call TRBJ1-5; a possible D gene is TRBD1 (5 bases). Per the germline V gene, CDR1 is MGHRA and CDR2 is YSYEKL. The CDR3 totals 16 residues. Deletions cut 3 bases from V and 6 bases from J, with 18 bases between. The CDR3 reads CASSHGLTGIGQPQHF. The CDR3 region has the DNA TGCGCCAGCAGCCACGGGTTAACAGGTATAGGTCAGCCCCAGCATTTT.

This chain connects TRBV5-1 to TRBJ2-7; a weak D match, TRBD2 (6 bases). The CDR3 has 14 residues. The V gene's germline CDR1 is SGHRS and CDR2 YFSETQ. With 4 bases removed from V and 0 bases from J, the gap between germline ends came to 11 bases. The CDR3 bases are TGCGCCAGCAGCGGGACTCCTCCCTCCTACGAGCAGTACTTC. It codes for CASSGTPPSYEQYF.

A few counts support this clonotype. The chain is built from TRBV12-3 or TRBV12-4 and TRBJ2-1; D is unresolved. The CDR3 spans 15 residues. The V end was cut by 2 bases, the J end by 0 bases, with 8 bases between. In DNA, the CDR3 is TGTGCCAGCAGTTTATTATCGCTCTCCTACAATGAGCAGTTCTTC. Its protein product is CASSLLSLSYNEQFF.

This chain links TRBV7-8 with TRBJ2-7; D unresolved. The CDR3 consists of 14 residues. Germline-derived CDR1 and CDR2 are SGHVS and FQNEAQ. Trimming shortened V by 3 bases and J by 1 base, and 10 bases separated the two germline ends. The chain's CDR3 is CASSFRRNSYEQYF. As DNA, the CDR3 is TGTGCCAGCAGCTTCCGCAGGAATTCCTACGAGCAGTACTTC.

This clonotype was seen only a few times. This chain joins TRBV7-3 and TRBJ2-3; D unresolved. The CDR3 covers 14 residues. Deletions cut 3 bases from V and 3 bases from J, with 10 bases between. Germline V gene data show CDR1 as SGHTA and CDR2 as FQGTGA. The CDR3 sequence is CASSFDVRTDTQYF. Written as DNA, the CDR3 is TGTGCCAGCAGCTTCGATGTTAGGACAGATACGCAGTATTTT.

The chain recombines TRBV3-1 with TRBJ2-1; D might be TRBD1 or TRBD2, each matching 5 bases. In germline, CDR1 is LGHDT, CDR2 YNNKEL (reference sequence). V lost 3 bases to trimming and J lost 8 bases, with 14 bases between them. The CDR3 contains 14 residues. CDR3 sequence (DNA): TGTGCCAGCAGCCATGGGGGTTGGGTGGATGAGCAGTTCTTC. Its protein product is CASSHGGWVDEQFF.

V and J are TRBV30 and TRBJ2-1, with TRBD2 identical over 9 bases. With V trimmed by 2 bases and J by 5 bases, 7 bases remained unmatched. This CDR3 comprises 15 residues. Germline loops: CDR1 GTSNPN, CDR2 SVGIG (reference sequence). CDR3 in DNA: TGTGCCTGGAGTCTGGGGACTAGCCCGAACAATGAGCAGTTCTTC. This encodes CAWSLGTSPNNEQFF.

The genes are TRBV20-1 and TRBJ2-5; maybe TRBD2 (5 bases). The CDR3 is 11 residues long. V gave up 5 bases and J gave up 8 bases, with 12 bases separating them. Germline CDR1 is DFQATT and CDR2 is SNEGSKA (reference sequence). In DNA form, the CDR3 reads TGCAGTGCTGGTGTAGCTAGCACCCAGTACTTC. Translated, it gives CSAGVASTQYF.

The rearrangement uses TRBV25-1 and TRBJ1-2; no definite D call. CDR1 MGHDK and CDR2 SYGVNS come from the germline V gene. The CDR3 loop spans 14 amino acids. With 2 bases removed from V and 4 bases from J, the gap between germline ends came to 11 bases. CDR3: CASSEQGRGYGYTF. The CDR3, as DNA: TGTGCCAGCAGTGAACAAGGACGAGGCTATGGCTACACCTTC.

This clonotype turned up a few times. V and J are TRBV6-5 and TRBJ1-2, with a tentative D call TRBD1 (5 bases). Germline values: CDR1 MNHEY, CDR2 SVGAGI. The V end was cut by 4 bases, the J end by 3 bases, with 12 bases between. This CDR3 spans 14 amino acids. CDR3 protein: CASSSPSGHYGYTF. The CDR3 nucleotides are TGTGCCAGCAGTTCCCCTTCGGGGCACTATGGCTACACCTTC.

V gene TRBV27 combines with J gene TRBJ2-1; TRBD2 aligns across 13 bases. Trimming at V came to 4 bases and at J to 10 bases, leaving 4 bases not matched to a gene. The V gene's germline CDR1 is MNHEY and CDR2 SMNVEV (reference sequence). This CDR3 is built from 14 residues. The CDR3 DNA follows: TGTGCCAGCAGTTGGACTAGCGGGGGAGGGGAGCAGTTCTTC. It codes for CASSWTSGGGEQFF.